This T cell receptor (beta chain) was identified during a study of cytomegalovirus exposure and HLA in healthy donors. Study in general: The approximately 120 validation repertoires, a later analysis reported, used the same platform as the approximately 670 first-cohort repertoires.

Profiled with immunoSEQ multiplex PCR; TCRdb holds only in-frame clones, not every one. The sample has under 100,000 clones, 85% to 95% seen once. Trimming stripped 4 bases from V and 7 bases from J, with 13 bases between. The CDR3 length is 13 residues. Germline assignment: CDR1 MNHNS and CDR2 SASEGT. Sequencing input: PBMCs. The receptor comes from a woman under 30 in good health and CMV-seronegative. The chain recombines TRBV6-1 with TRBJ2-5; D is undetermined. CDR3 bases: TGTGCCAGCAGTGGCAAGGCTTCGGGGACCCAGTACTTC. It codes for CASSGKASGTQYF.